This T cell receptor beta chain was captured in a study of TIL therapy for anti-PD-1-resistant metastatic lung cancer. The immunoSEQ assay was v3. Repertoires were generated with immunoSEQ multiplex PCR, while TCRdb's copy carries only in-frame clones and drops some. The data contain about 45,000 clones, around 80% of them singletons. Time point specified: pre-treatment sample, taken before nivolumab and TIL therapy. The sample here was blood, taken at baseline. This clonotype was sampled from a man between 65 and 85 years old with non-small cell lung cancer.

CDR3 sequence reads: CSVAPDGRAGDTQYF. The CDR3 bases are TGCAGCGTTGCTCCGGACGGGAGGGCCGGAGATACGCAGTATTTT. The chain links TRBV29-1 to TRBJ2-3, with TRBD2 matching over 8 bases. This CDR3 comprises 15 residues. The ends lost 4 bases at V and 5 bases at J; junction bases unmatched: 11. Germline V CDR1 and CDR2: SQVTM, ANQGSEA.